This T cell receptor (beta chain) was identified in a study of cytomegalovirus exposure and HLA in healthy donors. This CDR3 is 14 amino acids long. The germline CDR1 and CDR2 sequences are LNHDA and SQIVND (reference sequence). Trimming removed 2 bases from V and 0 bases from J, with 5 bases in between. The PCR made use of 60 Vbeta and 13 Jbeta primers. TCRdb's copy holds only in-frame clones and misses some; the assay was immunoSEQ multiplex PCR. The sample lists about 110,000 clones; 82% were seen once. This chain uses TRBV19 with TRBJ1-5; D call uncertain. This TCR was recovered from a man aged 25-40 years in good health and CMV-seropositive. Sequencing was carried out using PBMCs. Here the CDR3 DNA reads TGTGCCAGTAGTATACAGGATAGCAATCAGCCCCAGCATTTT. It encodes CASSIQDSNQPQHF.